Listed here are 17 T cell receptor beta chains from one sample, sequenced in a study of blood T cell repertoires in COVID-19. Generated by immunoSEQ multiplex PCR, the TCRdb table keeps only in-frame clones and is missing some. Of tens of thousands of clones listed, approximately 79% are singletons. The sample taken for sequencing was peripheral blood. The receptors come from a human donor in a cohort sampled during active COVID-19.

The chain combines TRBV6-2 or TRBV6-3 with TRBJ1-1, with D uncertain. CDR1 is MNHEY and CDR2 is SVGEGT in the germline V gene. Between the trimmed V and J ends, which lost 5 bases and 1 base, there was a span of 5 bases. The CDR3 sequence is 12 residues long. CDR3 residues: CASSRRNTEAFF. The CDR3 DNA reads as TGTGCCAGCAGTAGGAGGAACACTGAAGCTTTCTTT.

This chain connects TRBV28 to TRBJ1-1; the D gene is possibly TRBD1 (5 bases). The CDR3 consists of 16 residues. Germline CDR1 is MDHEN and CDR2 is SYDVKM. V lost 4 bases, J lost 5 bases, and 20 bases lay in between. Written as DNA, the CDR3 is TGTGCCAGCAGTTCTCCCTCACGGGGGGGTGGTACTGAAGCTTTCTTT. Encoded protein: CASSSPSRGGGTEAFF.

This clone showed up just a few times. This chain links TRBV6-2 or TRBV6-3 with TRBJ1-1, with D unclear. Germline V gene lookup returns CDR1 MNHEY and CDR2 SVGEGT. CDR3 length: 13 residues. V lost 2 bases, J lost 4 bases, and 8 bases lay in between. The DNA of the CDR3 is TGTGCCAGCAGTTACGGTATCGGCACTGAAGCTTTCTTT. Its translation is CASSYGIGTEAFF.

The V gene is TRBV6-2 or TRBV6-3, the J gene TRBJ2-2; TRBD1 agrees at 7 bases. Germline V gene sequence: CDR1 MNHEY, CDR2 SVGEGT. The CDR3 sequence is 14 residues long. V was clipped by 5 bases and J by 5 bases; unmatched bases: 5. CDR3 in amino acids: CASSPTTGTGELFF. The CDR3 DNA reads TGTGCCAGCAGTCCCACGACAGGGACCGGGGAGCTGTTTTTT.

The CDR3, as DNA: TGTGCCAGCAGCTTCGATGAAAAACTGTTTTTT. Translating it yields CASSFDEKLFF. This sequence joins TRBV5-6 and TRBJ1-4; D gene ambiguous. This CDR3 spans 11 amino acids. Trimming stripped 2 bases from V and 6 bases from J, with 2 bases between. Germline V lookup: CDR1 SGHDT, CDR2 YYEEEE. Full variable domain (outside the CDR3, taken from reference TRBV5-6 and TRBJ1-4): DAGVTQSPTHLIKTRGQQVTLRCSPKSGHDTVSWYQQALGQGPQFIFQYYEEEERQRGNFPDRFSGHQFPNYSSELNVNALLLGDSALYLCASSFDEKLFFGSGTQLSVL.

The rearrangement joins TRBV9 to TRBJ2-1; tentatively, D is TRBD2 (5 bases). Trimming cost V 4 bases and J 5 bases, with 13 bases left between them. CDR3 size: 14 residues. In germline, CDR1 is SGDLS, CDR2 YYNGEE. The CDR3 DNA is TGTGCCAGCAGCCGGGATACCCCTGACAATGAGCAGTTCTTC. Amino acid sequence: CASSRDTPDNEQFF.

V and J are TRBV19 and TRBJ1-1; perhaps TRBD1 as D (5 bases). The CDR3 extends over 15 amino acids. V was shortened by 3 bases and J by 10 bases, with 21 bases between the two germline ends. Per the germline V gene, CDR1 is LNHDA and CDR2 is SQIVND (reference sequence). In nucleotides, the CDR3 is TGTGCCAGTAGTATTTCGTCGGGGGGGATCCTTGGAGCTTTCTTT. It yields the protein CASSISSGGILGAFF.

The chain combines TRBV9 with TRBJ2-1; the match to TRBD1 covers 7 bases. Germline lookup yields CDR1 SGDLS and CDR2 YYNGEE. This CDR3 comprises 15 residues. Trimming cost V 0 bases and J 5 bases; bases outside gene matches: 5. The CDR3 protein is CASSVGEGANNEQFF. The CDR3 nucleotides read TGTGCCAGCAGCGTAGGTGAGGGGGCGAACAATGAGCAGTTCTTC.

This clone was seen once. This sequence joins TRBV5-4 and TRBJ1-1, with D possibly matching TRBD1 (5 bases). This CDR3 contains 15 residues. The germline V gene encodes CDR1 SGHNT and CDR2 YYREEE (reference sequence). The V gene lost 4 bases and the J gene lost 6 bases, with 19 bases spanning the gap. The CDR3 nucleotides read TGTGCCAGCAGCCCGGGGGGGGTCGGTAGCGCTGAAGCTTTCTTT. Its translation is CASSPGGVGSAEAFF.

The chain recombines TRBV7-3 with TRBJ1-2; D unclear. This CDR3 has 13 residues. V lost 5 bases and J 4 bases, leaving 11 bases between the germline ends. CDR1 is SGHTA, CDR2 FQGTGA, per germline. The CDR3 DNA sequence: TGTGCCAGCAGCCCGACATCTGCCTATGGCTACACCTTC. It encodes CASSPTSAYGYTF.

The rearrangement links TRBV6-5 to TRBJ2-7; the D gene is possibly TRBD2 (7 bases). The germline V gene encodes CDR1 MNHEY and CDR2 SVGAGI. This CDR3 has 14 amino acids. The V gene lost 7 bases and the J gene lost 3 bases, with 16 bases spanning the gap. The CDR3 loop is CASKFGGAGYEQYF. The CDR3 DNA reads TGTGCCAGCAAATTTGGGGGGGCCGGCTACGAGCAGTACTTC.

The chain links TRBV30 to TRBJ1-4; the match to TRBD1 covers 7 bases. Germline V gene lookup returns CDR1 GTSNPN and CDR2 SVGIG (reference sequence). CDR3 length equals 14 residues. The V gene end was trimmed by 5 bases and the J gene end by 5 bases; junction bases not matched to a gene: 8. The CDR3 region has the DNA TGTGCCTGGGATACAGGGGTCCTGAATGAAAAACTGTTTTTT. Translated: CAWDTGVLNEKLFF.

The chain uses TRBV5-6 and TRBJ1-1, with D unresolved. There are 15 residues in the CDR3. Trimming took off 0 bases at V and 5 bases at J, with 14 bases between the two ends. CDR1 SGHDT and CDR2 YYEEEE come from the germline V gene. The CDR3 DNA reads TGTGCCAGCAGCTTGGTGGGTGGAGCGGGGACTGAAGCTTTCTTT. Translated, it gives CASSLVGGAGTEAFF.

J is TRBJ1-1 and V is TRBV18, with a tentative D call TRBD1 (6 bases). Germline CDR1 and CDR2: KGHSH and LQKENI. The CDR3 runs to 13 residues. V lost 4 bases and J 1 base, leaving 7 bases between the germline ends. For the CDR3, the DNA is TGTGCCAGCTCACGGGGACAGAACACTGAAGCTTTCTTT. Translating it yields CASSRGQNTEAFF.

The V and J genes are TRBV6-2 or TRBV6-3 and TRBJ2-2; 9 positions agree with TRBD2. Trimming took 1 base from V and 0 from J; bases not matched to a gene: 9. The CDR3 is 19 amino acids. Germline V gives CDR1 MNHEY, CDR2 SVGEGT. The CDR3 DNA is TGTGCCAGCAGTTACTGGGCGGGAGGGCCTACCGCGAACACCGGGGAGCTGTTTTTT. It specifies CASSYWAGGPTANTGELFF.

The rearrangement links TRBV24-1 to TRBJ2-1; the match to TRBD2 covers 14 bases. Looked up from germline, CDR1 is KGHDR and CDR2 is SFDVKD. J lost 3 bases, V lost 2 bases, and 5 bases had no gene match. The CDR3 is made up of 18 amino acids. CDR3 in amino acids: CATSDWGTSGSFYNEQFF. The CDR3 nucleotides read TGTGCCACCAGTGATTGGGGGACTAGCGGGAGTTTCTACAATGAGCAGTTCTTC.

To note about this clone: The sample has other DNA sequences that encode this CDR3 too. CDR3 DNA sequence: TGTGCCAGCAGCGTTTCAGGAGGGGGCGAGGCTTTCTTT. Translated: CASSVSGGGEAFF. V is TRBV9 and J is TRBJ1-1, with 7 bases aligning to TRBD1. Looked up from germline, CDR1 is SGDLS and CDR2 is YYNGEE. The CDR3 has 13 amino acids. Trimming took 2 bases from V and 11 from J; bases not matched to a gene: 9.